This TCR beta chain was captured by sequencing in a study of blood T cell repertoires in COVID-19 (dated by TCRdb to 2020 to 2022). Regarding the study in general: Collaborator samples came from the United States, Italy and Spain and covered acute and convalescent phases of COVID-19. Subjects who had been exposed to COVID-19, were actively infected with it, or had recovered from it provided the deeply sampled blood TCRbeta repertoires that made up the dataset. Samples came from the ongoing ImmuneRACE study (first 160 participants) plus 1,254 subjects from 6 global collaborators. A de-identified subject ID, COVID-19 status, age in years and sex were almost always included in the sample metadata. A freely available public database, intended as a resource for researchers studying the immune response to SARS-CoV-2, is where the repertoires were released. The prospective study material was composed of cDNA or gDNA derived from T cells, B-cell-depleted T cells, or PBMCs. Where HLA class I and class II types were available, the types were taken from metadata supplied by the sample provider, not from assay-based typing. The paper's findings and limits, for the study overall: The amount of clinical and demographic metadata varied by source and participant and was provided uncurated.

From cysteine to phenylalanine, the CDR3 is 15 amino acids long. The entry retains the CDR3 DNA only, 45 bases that are in frame from base 1. From a lookup of the germline V gene, CDR1 and CDR2 are ENHRY and SYGVKD. V loses 10 bases of germline sequence and J loses 2 bases, and the interval between the two ends is 18 bases. With respect to this clone: Its antigen has not been determined. Base-call qualities are not available, and no considerably larger clone is one nucleotide away.

Each collaborating institution followed its own protocols to collect whole blood in K2EDTA tubes. For TCRbeta analysis, collaborator samples were shipped as frozen whole blood, as isolated PBMCs, or as DNA extracted from either sample type. TCRbeta CDR3 regions were amplified from genomic DNA using the immunoSEQ Assay, a bias-controlled multiplex PCR. In the authors' own workflow: Within the assay, amplification of reference gene primers was used to estimate how many nucleated cells each sample contained. Sequence reads were collapsed and filtered to measure the absolute abundance of every unique TCRbeta CDR3 rearrangement. For each sample, productive Simpson clonality was calculated as the square root of Simpson's diversity index over productive rearrangements. TCRdb took over this immuneACCESS table, retaining in-frame rearrangements with V and J assigned. Such tables are incomplete; in checked studies, under half of the missing clones stem from an unresolved V gene, and the remainder is unexplained. From that table come the V and J calls and clone size; the DNA was used to work out D and trimming. In this sample the table shows roughly 150,000 clones, 83% of which occur a single time. The top ten constitute approximately 2% of the sample.

This receptor was obtained from a woman aged 80 or over with acute or convalescent COVID-19. The sequenced sample was peripheral blood. The chain joins TRBV10-3 to TRBJ1-5; no confident D gene assignment can be made. The CDR3 protein sequence reads: CATTPHEDGNQPQHF. In nucleotide form, the sequence is TGTGCCACCACACCCCACGAGGATGGCAATCAGCCCCAGCATTTT.